Each of the 5 T cell receptor beta chains below was sequenced from the same sample in a study of blood T cells in healthy people across ages. PCR was performed a second time for about 7 to 12 cycles using a sample-barcoded 5' primer and a J-beta primer mix. MiXCR, run by TCRdb on the 5' RACE reads, gives a single entry per CDR3 protein. The sample shows hundreds of thousands of distinct CDR3 sequences, roughly 64% of them seen only once. Sequencing was performed on blood. The receptors derive from a man aged 30 to 45 in good health.

This clonotype was seen a handful of times. This chain links TRBV9 with TRBJ2-7; tentative D call: TRBD1 (5 bases). The CDR3 has 14 residues. V dropped 0 bases and J dropped 1 base, with 8 bases sitting between them. Germline CDR1 SGDLS, CDR2 YYNGEE. The CDR3 region is CASSVVDSSYEQYF. The DNA of the CDR3 is TGTGCCAGCAGCGTAGTTGACAGTTCCTACGAGCAGTACTTC.

The genes are TRBV29-1 and TRBJ2-7; D call uncertain. The J call may be faulty, since TRBJ2-5 better matches the DNA end. Per the germline V gene, CDR1 is SQVTM and CDR2 is ANQGSEA. The CDR3 has 11 amino acids. The CDR3 DNA follows: TGCAGCGTAGAAACCGCGGAGACCCAGTACTTC. It specifies CSVETAETQYF.

This clonotype was observed many times. The gene calls are TRBV15 and TRBJ2-5; D is unresolved. V lost 3 bases and J lost 2, with 7 bases in between. Germline values: CDR1 LNHNV, CDR2 YYDKDF (reference sequence). This CDR3 has 13 residues. As DNA, the CDR3 is TGTGCCACCAGCAGTGGGATTCAAGAGACCCAGTACTTC. Its translation: CATSSGIQETQYF.

V gene TRBV7-3 combines with J gene TRBJ2-1; 10 bases line up with TRBD2. Germline CDR1 is SGHTA and CDR2 is FQGTGA. The junction had 7 bases not matched to a gene; V was cut back by 5 bases and J by 6 bases. The CDR3 is 15 residues long. This chain's CDR3 is CASSRAGTSVNEQFF. CDR3 DNA: TGTGCCAGCAGCCGCGCCGGGACTAGCGTCAATGAGCAGTTCTTC.

The chain employs TRBV27 and TRBJ1-2; D remains ambiguous. CDR3 length: 14 residues. Germline values: CDR1 MNHEY, CDR2 SMNVEV (reference sequence). V was clipped by 0 bases and J by 1 base, with 6 bases between them. Here the CDR3 DNA reads TGTGCCAGCAGTTTATCGTGGAGTAACTATGGCTACACCTTC. Its translation: CASSLSWSNYGYTF.